The 31 T cell receptor beta chains in this list originate from one sample, sequenced in a study of blood T cell repertoires in COVID-19. Profiling relied on immunoSEQ multiplex PCR, and the TCRdb table lists in-frame clones only, not all of them. This sample has fewer than 700,000 clones, with about 89% found just once. Material for sequencing was peripheral blood. Source of these receptors: a woman aged 45-65 years with COVID-19, enrolled during active disease.

This clone was seen a single time. The V call is TRBV5-6, the J call TRBJ2-7; 8 nucleotides align to TRBD1. The trim removed 3 bases at V and 4 bases at J, leaving 9 bases unmatched. Per germline, CDR1 SGHDT and CDR2 YYEEEE. The CDR3 totals 15 residues. CDR3 bases: TGTGCCAGCAGCTATCGGACAGGGCTGCTGTACGAGCAGTACTTC. Its protein is CASSYRTGLLYEQYF.

The chain links TRBV7-9 to TRBJ2-2, with D uncertain. The CDR3 extends over 13 amino acids. Germline V CDR1 and CDR2: SEHNR, FQNEAQ (reference sequence). Between the trimmed V and J ends, which lost 5 bases and 7 bases, there was a span of 11 bases. CDR3 sequence reads: CASSPSLNGELFF. The CDR3, as DNA: TGTGCCAGCAGCCCCAGTTTGAACGGGGAGCTGTTTTTT.

The chain combines TRBV2 with TRBJ2-7; 8 bases map to TRBD2. V lost 3 bases to trimming and J lost 0 bases; unmatched junction nucleotides: 1. Germline assignment: CDR1 SNHLY and CDR2 FYNNEI. The CDR3 length is 14 residues. This CDR3 reads CASSDTSGSYEQYF. The CDR3 bases are TGTGCCAGCAGTGATACTAGCGGCTCCTACGAGCAGTACTTC.

V is TRBV19 and J is TRBJ1-2, with D maybe TRBD1 (5 bases). The CDR3 contains 12 residues. V shed 4 bases and J shed 8 bases, with 11 bases lying between them. Germline-derived CDR1 and CDR2 are LNHDA and SQIVND (reference sequence). The CDR3 DNA sequence: TGTGCCAGTAGTAGGGGGGTAGGGGGCTACACCTTC. Amino acid sequence: CASSRGVGGYTF.

This sequence joins TRBV28 and TRBJ1-1; D is unresolved. V dropped 0 bases and J dropped 0 bases, with 20 bases sitting between them. Germline V CDR1 and CDR2: MDHEN, SYDVKM. This CDR3 is 19 amino acids long. CDR3 sequence: CASSLWGFRGSFMNTEAFF. CDR3 nucleotides: TGTGCCAGCAGTTTATGGGGGTTTCGAGGGTCCTTCATGAACACTGAAGCTTTCTTT.

This clone was seen only once. The rearrangement links TRBV9 to TRBJ1-2; 10 bases are shared with TRBD1. The germline V gene has CDR1 SGDLS and CDR2 YYNGEE. The CDR3 is 13 residues long. V was clipped by 4 bases and J by 8 bases; unmatched bases: 5. CDR3 DNA sequence: TGTGCCAGCAGCCGGGACAGGGGCAAAGGCTACACCTTC. This translates into CASSRDRGKGYTF.

The V call is TRBV10-3, the J call TRBJ2-1, with a tentative D call TRBD2 (5 bases). Trimming removed 5 bases at V and 9 bases at J, with 23 bases between. In germline, CDR1 is ENHRY, CDR2 SYGVKD. This CDR3 region has 16 residues. As DNA, the CDR3 is TGTGCCATCAGTCCCCTTGGGCGGGCAGGATCCGTTGAGCAGTTCTTC. Its translation is CAISPLGRAGSVEQFF.

The chain is built from TRBV5-5 and TRBJ1-5; 11 bases fit TRBD1. Germline CDR1 SGHKS, CDR2 YYEKEE (reference sequence). The J segment lost 2 bases and the V segment lost 0 bases, leaving 1 base of the junction unmatched. CDR3 length: 16 amino acids. The CDR3 reads CASSLVGQGGNQPQHF. Here the CDR3 DNA reads TGTGCCAGCAGCTTGGTGGGACAGGGGGGCAATCAGCCCCAGCATTTT. The whole variable domain, filled in from reference TRBV5-5 and TRBJ1-5, reads DAGVTQSPTHLIKTRGQQVTLRCSPISGHKSVSWYQQVLGQGPQFIFQYYEKEERGRGNFPDRFSARQFPNYSSELNVNALLLGDSALYLCASSLVGQGGNQPQHFGDGTRLSIL.

V and J are TRBV19 and TRBJ1-2; 11 nucleotides align to TRBD1. The junction had 7 bases not matched to a gene; V was cut back by 6 bases and J by 7 bases. This CDR3 region has 14 residues. Germline V gene sequence: CDR1 LNHDA, CDR2 SQIVND (reference sequence). This CDR3 reads CASSPRDRGAGYTF. DNA of the CDR3: TGTGCCAGTAGCCCCCGGGACAGGGGGGCTGGCTACACCTTC.

The genes are TRBV27 and TRBJ2-7, with 9 bases lining up with TRBD2. CDR1 MNHEY and CDR2 SMNVEV come from the germline V gene (reference sequence). The CDR3 runs 16 residues. The V and J ends lost 8 bases and 2 bases, in that order; junction bases with no gene match: 13. DNA of the CDR3: TGTGCCAGCGGTCTTTTTATAGCGGGGGTCCCCTACGAGCAGTACTTC. This gives the protein CASGLFIAGVPYEQYF.

The chain carries TRBV11-3 and TRBJ2-1, with TRBD2 matching over 8 bases. Germline assignment: CDR1 SGHNT and CDR2 YENEEA. The CDR3 is made up of 16 amino acids. V gave up 2 bases and J gave up 8 bases; unmatched junction bases: 11. The CDR3 loop reads CASSLTRGGARDEQFF. The DNA of the CDR3 is TGTGCCAGCAGCTTAACCCGGGGGGGAGCGAGGGATGAGCAGTTCTTC.

The chain links TRBV2 to TRBJ2-2, with 10 bases matching TRBD2. The V gene's germline CDR1 is SNHLY and CDR2 FYNNEI. This CDR3 spans 15 amino acids. V was clipped by 9 bases and J by 4 bases; unmatched bases: 8. The CDR3 reads CARSISGGSTGELFF. Written as DNA, the CDR3 is TGTGCCAGAAGTATTAGCGGGGGGAGCACCGGGGAGCTGTTTTTT.

This sequence joins TRBV6-5 and TRBJ2-7; TRBD2 might be the D (7 bases). Looked up from germline, CDR1 is MNHEY and CDR2 is SVGAGI. Trimming left V 11 bases short and J 7 bases short, with 24 bases between. CDR3 size: 14 residues. The CDR3 sequence: CAGGGLEEVREQYF. CDR3 nucleotides: TGTGCCGGCGGGGGCCTGGAGGAAGTTCGAGAGCAGTACTTC.

The chain combines TRBV2 with TRBJ2-2, with D unresolved. The CDR3 runs to 14 residues. Germline CDR1 SNHLY, CDR2 FYNNEI. V lost 3 bases to trimming and J lost 1 base, with 6 bases between them. CDR3 residues: CASSEAQNTGELFF. CDR3 DNA sequence: TGTGCCAGCAGTGAGGCCCAGAACACCGGGGAGCTGTTTTTT.

This chain uses TRBV6-1 with TRBJ2-3, with 12 bases identical to TRBD2. The CDR3 totals 17 residues. CDR1 MNHNS and CDR2 SASEGT come from the germline V gene. V dropped 0 bases and J dropped 7; count of bases not matched to a gene: 8. This chain's CDR3 is CASSEAPSGGAGHTQYF. CDR3 in DNA: TGTGCCAGCAGTGAAGCTCCTAGCGGGGGGGCCGGCCATACGCAGTATTTT.

V gene TRBV2 combines with J gene TRBJ1-1, with TRBD1 as a possible D gene (6 bases). Trimming left V 5 bases short and J 0 bases short, with 10 bases between. This CDR3 is built from 14 residues. In germline, CDR1 is SNHLY, CDR2 FYNNEI. CDR3 protein: CASSWTDLNTEAFF. The CDR3 DNA reads as TGTGCCAGCAGTTGGACAGACCTGAACACTGAAGCTTTCTTT. Complete variable domain (other parts from reference TRBV2 and TRBJ1-1): EPEVTQTPSHQVTQMGQEVILRCVPISNHLYFYWYRQILGQKVEFLVSFYNNEISEKSEIFDDQFSVERPDGSNFTLKIRSTKLEDSAMYFCASSWTDLNTEAFFGQGTRLTVV.

The chain combines TRBV7-9 with TRBJ1-1; perhaps TRBD1 as D (5 bases). V was pared by 3 bases and J by 3 bases, with 8 bases between. The CDR3 has 13 residues. Germline CDR1 SEHNR, CDR2 FQNEAQ (reference sequence). The CDR3 protein is CASSLAGDTEAFF. The CDR3 coding sequence is TGTGCCAGCAGCTTGGCGGGGGACACTGAAGCTTTCTTT. The variable domain in full, with the rest retrieved from reference TRBV7-9 and TRBJ1-1, is DTGVSQNPRHKITKRGQNVTFRCDPISEHNRLYWYRQTLGQGPEFLTYFQNEAQLEKSRLLSDRFSAERPKGSFSTLEIQRTEQGDSAMYLCASSLAGDTEAFFGQGTRLTVV.

V and J are TRBV7-2 and TRBJ1-6; TRBD1 aligns across 8 bases. This CDR3 contains 15 residues. V shed 3 bases and J 5 bases; nucleotides not matched to a gene: 3. The germline CDR1 and CDR2 sequences are SGHTA and FQGNSA. Here the CDR3 DNA reads TGTGCCAGCAGCTTGGGACAGGCTGATAATTCACCCCTCCACTTT. As protein: CASSLGQADNSPLHF.

This rearrangement joins TRBV5-1 to TRBJ2-7, with 7 nucleotides matching TRBD1. The junction had 7 bases not matched to a gene; V was cut back by 5 bases and J by 2 bases. The germline CDR1 and CDR2 sequences are SGHRS and YFSETQ. CDR3 size: 14 residues. CDR3 sequence (DNA): TGCGCCAGCAGGACCAGACAGGGCCCCTACGAGCAGTACTTC. This sequence encodes CASRTRQGPYEQYF.

The chain combines TRBV5-1 with TRBJ2-7, with TRBD1 matching 8 bases. J gave up 3 bases and V 4 bases, and 3 bases lay outside the gene matches. CDR1 and CDR2 from the germline V gene are SGHRS and YFSETQ. The CDR3 contains 13 residues. The chain's CDR3 is CASSQGAGYEQYF. The CDR3 DNA reads TGCGCCAGCAGCCAGGGGGCAGGCTACGAGCAGTACTTC. Full variable domain (outside the CDR3, taken from reference TRBV5-1 and TRBJ2-7): KAGVTQTPRYLIKTRGQQVTLSCSPISGHRSVSWYQQTPGQGLQFLFEYFSETQRNKGNFPGRFSGRQFSNSRSEMNVSTLELGDSALYLCASSQGAGYEQYFGPGTRLTVT.

This clone was seen at least ten times. The chain uses TRBV19 and TRBJ2-1; 12 nucleotides line up with TRBD2. V gave up 4 bases and J gave up 5 bases; unmatched junction bases: 6. This CDR3 spans 16 amino acids. The germline V gene has CDR1 LNHDA and CDR2 SQIVND (reference sequence). In DNA, the CDR3 is TGTGCCAGTAGTAGGGTGACTAGCGGGGGTAACAATGAGCAGTTCTTC. Translating gives CASSRVTSGGNNEQFF.

The J gene is TRBJ2-7, the V gene TRBV7-6; a weak D match, TRBD1 (6 bases). Per the germline V gene, CDR1 is SGHVS and CDR2 is FNYEAQ. The CDR3 totals 14 residues. With 6 bases removed from V and 5 bases from J, the gap between germline ends came to 17 bases. The CDR3 nucleotides read TGTGCCAGCAGTCTGACAGGACCTCCAGACGAGCAGTACTTC. Translating gives CASSLTGPPDEQYF.

The chain uses TRBV2 and TRBJ1-5; 8 positions match TRBD1. CDR3 size: 14 residues. Germline loops: CDR1 SNHLY, CDR2 FYNNEI. V lost 7 bases and J lost 4; bases outside the gene matches: 6. The CDR3 loop reads CASKDRAMNQPQHF. In DNA form, the CDR3 reads TGTGCCAGCAAGGACAGGGCGATGAATCAGCCCCAGCATTTT.

This chain joins TRBV6-1 and TRBJ2-7, with 9 bases identical to TRBD2. The CDR3 length is 14 residues. The ends lost 1 base at V and 4 bases at J; junction bases unmatched: 2. Germline loops: CDR1 MNHNS, CDR2 SASEGT. The CDR3 region is CASSEVGLAYEQYF. As DNA, the CDR3 is TGTGCCAGCAGTGAAGTGGGACTAGCATACGAGCAGTACTTC.

V and J are TRBV9 and TRBJ2-7; TRBD1 matches at 9 bases. The CDR3 extends over 15 amino acids. J gave up 3 bases and V 4 bases, and 8 bases lay outside the gene matches. Germline values: CDR1 SGDLS, CDR2 YYNGEE. CDR3: CASSPAGQGNYEQYF. The CDR3 DNA sequence: TGTGCCAGCAGCCCCGCCGGACAGGGGAACTACGAGCAGTACTTC.

The chain employs TRBV19 and TRBJ2-2, with D uncertain. This CDR3 comprises 11 residues. The germline V gene encodes CDR1 LNHDA and CDR2 SQIVND (reference sequence). Between the trimmed V and J ends, which lost 6 bases and 4 bases, there was a span of 3 bases. The CDR3 region is CASSLTGELFF. CDR3 bases: TGTGCCAGTAGCCTCACCGGGGAGCTGTTTTTT.

The chain has TRBV9 and TRBJ2-2; tentative D call: TRBD2 (6 bases). Trimming shortened V by 6 bases and J by 7 bases, and 19 bases separated the two germline ends. Looked up from germline, CDR1 is SGDLS and CDR2 is YYNGEE. The CDR3 covers 15 residues. For the CDR3, the DNA is TGTGCCAGCAACCCGATGGGGAGGTTATACGGGGAGCTGTTTTTT. As protein: CASNPMGRLYGELFF.

The chain carries TRBV5-6 and TRBJ1-5; 8 positions agree with TRBD1. The V segment lost 5 bases and the J segment 6 bases; nucleotides outside the gene matches: 4. CDR1 SGHDT and CDR2 YYEEEE come from the germline V gene. The CDR3 sequence is 13 residues long. The CDR3 region has the DNA TGTGCCAGCAGGAGACAGGGGTTTCAGCCCCAGCATTTT. Translating gives CASRRQGFQPQHF.

This chain joins TRBV9 and TRBJ1-6, with D unclear. CDR3 size: 13 residues. CDR1 and CDR2 (germline): SGDLS, YYNGEE. Trimming shortened V by 5 bases and J by 0 bases, and 3 bases separated the two germline ends. The chain's CDR3 is CASSSSYNSPLHF. CDR3 coding DNA: TGTGCCAGCAGTAGCTCCTATAATTCACCCCTCCACTTT.

The chain is built from TRBV30 and TRBJ1-1; possible D gene TRBD1, 6 bases. V lost 5 bases to trimming and J lost 5 bases, with 12 bases between them. Germline CDR1 and CDR2: GTSNPN and SVGIG (reference sequence). The CDR3 runs to 12 residues. CDR3 sequence (DNA): TGTGCCTGGGGTTCACAGGGAACTGAAGCTTTCTTT. This translates into CAWGSQGTEAFF.

V is TRBV28 and J is TRBJ1-5; TRBD1 agrees at 9 bases. Germline V gene data show CDR1 as MDHEN and CDR2 as SYDVKM. The CDR3 is made up of 16 amino acids. The V and J ends lost 4 bases and 3 bases, in that order; junction bases with no gene match: 7. The CDR3 nucleotides are TGTGCCAGCAGTTCGTGGACAGGGGACTTCAATCAGCCCCAGCATTTT. Its translation: CASSSWTGDFNQPQHF.